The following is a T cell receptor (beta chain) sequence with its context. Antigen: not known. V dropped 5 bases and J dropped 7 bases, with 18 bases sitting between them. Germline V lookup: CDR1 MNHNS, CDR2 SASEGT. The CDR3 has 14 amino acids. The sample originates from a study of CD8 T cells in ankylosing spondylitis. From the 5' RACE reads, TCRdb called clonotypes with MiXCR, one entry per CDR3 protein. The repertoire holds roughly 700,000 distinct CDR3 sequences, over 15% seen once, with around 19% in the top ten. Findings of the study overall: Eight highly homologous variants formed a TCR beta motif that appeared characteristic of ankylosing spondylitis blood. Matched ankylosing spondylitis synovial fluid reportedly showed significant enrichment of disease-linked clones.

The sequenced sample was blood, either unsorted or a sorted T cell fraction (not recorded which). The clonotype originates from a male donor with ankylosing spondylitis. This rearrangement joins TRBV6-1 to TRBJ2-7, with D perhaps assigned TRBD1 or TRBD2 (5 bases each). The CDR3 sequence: CASSTGTDGREQYF. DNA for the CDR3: TGTGCCAGCAGTACCGGGACGGACGGAAGGGAGCAGTACTTC.